Listed below are T cell receptor beta chains from one sample, sequenced in a study of neurological immune-mediated disorders. MiXCR, run by TCRdb on the 5' RACE reads, gives a single entry per CDR3 protein. In the table there are 46,000 or so distinct CDR3 sequences, under 13% of which are singletons. Sequencing was done on a sample of PBMCs. Every receptor here comes from a woman between 40 and 50 years old with HTLV-1-associated myelopathy (HAM/TSP). Each CDR3 is given with its conserved first and last residue. Each record gives: D gene, clone size, V gene, J gene, CDR3 protein, CDR3 DNA. The D gene is left open where the match is weak. A clone size is listed for some rows: how often the clone was seen (once, few, many), or a class if it is expanded.

>NA|medium-sized|TRBV4-2|TRBJ1-1
CASSQGREAFF
TGTGCCAGCAGCCAAGGTCGGGAAGCTTTCTTT
>TRBD1|many|TRBV5-1|TRBJ2-5
CASSLFAGGRETQYF
TGCGCCAGCAGCTTGTTTGCAGGGGGAAGAGAGACCCAGTACTTC
>NA|many|TRBV9|TRBJ2-7
CASSPRVGGSYEQYF
TGTGCCAGCAGCCCGAGGGTAGGGGGCTCCTACGAGCAGTACTTC
>NA|many|TRBV5-1|TRBJ1-1
CASSLEGGANTEAFF
TGCGCCAGCAGCTTGGAGGGGGGGGCGAACACTGAAGCTTTCTTT
>TRBD1|many|TRBV5-1|TRBJ1-6
CASSLALGQGVSPLHF
TGCGCCAGCAGCTTGGCCCTAGGACAGGGGGTTTCACCCCTCCACTTT
>NA|many|TRBV7-2|TRBJ2-7
CASSLRQTSYEQYF
TGTGCCAGCAGCCTGAGACAGACCTCCTACGAGCAGTACTTC
>NA|many|TRBV2|TRBJ2-7
CASSAGSEQYF
TGTGCCAGCAGTGCAGGGTCCGAGCAGTACTTC
>NA|many|TRBV5-5|TRBJ2-3
CASSSGGLTSADTQYF
TGTGCCAGCAGCTCTGGGGGCTTGACGAGCGCAGATACGCAGTATTTT
>NA|once|TRBV4-1|TRBJ1-1
CVSSPLSGGTEAFF
TGCGTCAGCAGCCCTTTATCCGGGGGTACCGAAGCTTTCTTT
>NA|few|TRBV9|TRBJ2-7
CASSVGLAEFYEQYF
TGTGCCAGCAGCGTAGGCTTGGCGGAATTCTACGAGCAGTACTTC
>TRBD1|many|TRBV5-1|TRBJ2-3
CASSLEDRGLPQYF
TGCGCCAGCAGCTTGGAGGACAGGGGGCTTCCGCAGTATTTT
>NA|many|TRBV9|TRBJ1-2
CASSVGRGGYTF
TGTGCCAGCAGCGTAGGTCGCGGAGGCTACACCTTC
>TRBD1|many|TRBV4-1|TRBJ2-7
CASSPTGKVYEQYF
TGCGCCAGCAGCCCGACAGGGAAGGTCTACGAGCAGTACTTC
>TRBD1|many|TRBV20-1|TRBJ2-1
CSALRRQGINEQFF
TGCAGTGCTCTCCGGCGACAGGGTATCAATGAGCAGTTCTTC
>NA|many|TRBV4-1|TRBJ1-3
CASSQEGLVGTTIYF
TGCGCCAGCAGCCAAGAGGGTCTTGTAGGGACCACCATATATTTT
>NA|many|TRBV11-2|TRBJ2-5
CASGRTAQETQYF
TGTGCCTCTGGGCGGACAGCCCAAGAGACCCAGTACTTC
>TRBD1|many|TRBV9|TRBJ1-1
CASSVEGTGENTEAFF
TGTGCCAGCAGCGTCGAGGGGACAGGGGAGAACACTGAAGCTTTCTTT
>TRBD1|many|TRBV7-9|TRBJ1-5
CASSRGQGGNQPQHF
TGTGCCAGCAGCCGGGGGCAGGGGGGCAATCAGCCCCAGCATTTT
>TRBD1|many|TRBV5-6|TRBJ2-7
CASSFGTGDYEQYF
TGTGCCAGCAGCTTTGGGACAGGGGACTACGAGCAGTACTTC
>NA|many|TRBV7-8|TRBJ2-3
CASSPLDLTGTDTQYF
TGTGCCAGCAGCCCGTTAGACTTGACAGGCACAGATACGCAGTATTTT
>TRBD1|many|TRBV29-1|TRBJ1-1
CSVAWDRLNTEAFF
TGCAGCGTTGCATGGGACAGATTAAACACTGAAGCTTTCTTT
>NA|many|TRBV4-1|TRBJ2-6
CASSLRTESSGANVLTF
TGCGCCAGCAGCCTAAGGACAGAGAGCTCTGGGGCCAACGTCCTGACTTTC
>NA|many|TRBV18|TRBJ1-1
CASSPPGATANTEAFF
TGTGCCAGCTCACCACCGGGAGCGACAGCGAACACTGAAGCTTTCTTT
>NA|many|TRBV5-1|TRBJ2-3
CASSLRGTTDTQYF
TGCGCCAGCAGCTTACGGGGGACCACAGATACGCAGTATTTT
>NA|many|TRBV10-3|TRBJ2-1
CAISEYLGNEQFF
TGTGCCATCAGTGAGTACTTGGGCAATGAGCAGTTCTTC
>NA|many|TRBV9|TRBJ2-6
CASQGRSGANVLTF
TGTGCCAGTCAGGGACGCTCTGGGGCCAACGTCCTGACTTTC
>NA|many|TRBV5-5|TRBJ2-1
CASSLGLDEQFF
TGTGCCAGCAGCTTGGGCCTGGATGAGCAGTTCTTC
>NA|many|TRBV29-1|TRBJ1-1
CSVDGPLGTEAFF
TGCAGCGTTGACGGACCCCTGGGGACTGAAGCTTTCTTT
>NA|many|TRBV3-1|TRBJ2-2
CASSRLAGELFF
TGTGCCAGCAGCCGACTGGCCGGGGAGCTGTTTTTT
>NA|many|TRBV4-1|TRBJ2-1
CASSQVVGVSSYNEQFF
TGCGCCAGCAGCCAAGTAGTGGGTGTTAGCTCCTACAATGAGCAGTTCTTC
>TRBD1|many|TRBV12-3/TRBV12-4|TRBJ2-1
CASSVQGAGNNEQFF
TGTGCCAGCAGTGTACAGGGGGCTGGAAATAATGAGCAGTTCTTC
>NA|many|TRBV5-1|TRBJ2-7
CASSFSRNYEQYF
TGCGCCAGCAGCTTTTCCCGCAACTACGAGCAGTACTTC
>TRBD1|many|TRBV3-1|TRBJ1-2
CASSQLNPGDRGRDGYGYTF
TGTGCCAGCAGCCAATTGAACCCCGGGGACAGGGGGCGCGATGGCTATGGCTACACCTTC
>NA|many|TRBV5-1|TRBJ2-2
CASSWHGQGNTGELFF
TGCGCCAGCAGCTGGCACGGGCAGGGGAACACCGGGGAGCTGTTTTTT
>NA|many|TRBV4-3|TRBJ2-1
CASSQSRYGYNEQFF
TGCGCCAGCAGCCAAAGTCGGTACGGGTACAATGAGCAGTTCTTC
>TRBD2|many|TRBV20-1|TRBJ2-7
CSARTSADSYEQYF
TGCAGTGCTAGGACTAGCGCGGACTCCTACGAGCAGTACTTC
>NA|many|TRBV30|TRBJ1-1
CAWSGHFNTEAFF
TGTGCCTGGAGTGGGCACTTTAACACTGAAGCTTTCTTT
>TRBD1|many|TRBV12-5|TRBJ2-7
CASGFGTGVYEQYF
TGTGCTAGTGGTTTCGGGACAGGGGTCTACGAGCAGTACTTC
>NA|NA|TRBV6-2/TRBV6-3|TRBJ2-5
CASSPTGRGTQYF
TGTGCCAGCAGTCCGACGGGACGTGGGACCCAGTACTTC
>NA|many|TRBV7-2|TRBJ2-7
CASSQSGTRSYEQYF
TGTGCCAGCAGTCAGTCCGGGACCAGGTCCTACGAGCAGTACTTC
>TRBD1|many|TRBV20-1|TRBJ2-7
CSAQQGGNHEQYF
TGCAGTGCTCAACAGGGGGGAAACCACGAGCAGTACTTC
>TRBD1|NA|TRBV4-3|TRBJ1-3
CASSQGTGASGNTIYF
TGCGCCAGCAGCCAAGGAACAGGGGCATCTGGAAACACCATATATTTT
>NA|many|TRBV9|TRBJ2-5
CASSVPGEETQYF
TGTGCCAGCAGCGTACCGGGGGAAGAGACCCAGTACTTC
>TRBD1|many|TRBV2|TRBJ1-1
CASTGTGGLNTEAFF
TGTGCCAGCACCGGGACAGGGGGCCTGAACACTGAAGCTTTCTTT
>NA|NA|TRBV12-3/TRBV12-4|TRBJ2-7
CASSPDDLEQYF
TGTGCCAGCAGTCCCGATGATTTGGAGCAGTACTTC
>TRBD1|many|TRBV5-1|TRBJ2-1
CASSFATGDSSYNEQFF
TGCGCCAGCAGCTTCGCTACAGGGGATAGTTCCTACAATGAGCAGTTCTTC
>TRBD1|many|TRBV18|TRBJ1-6
CASSQTGGDSPLHF
TGTGCCAGCTCCCAAACAGGGGGGGATTCACCCCTCCACTTT
>NA|many|TRBV7-8|TRBJ2-2
CASSLEGYYSGELFF
TGTGCCAGCAGCTTGGAGGGCTACTATTCCGGGGAGCTGTTTTTT
>NA|many|TRBV6-2/TRBV6-3|TRBJ1-2
CASTDSGAEGYTF
TGTGCCAGCACCGACTCAGGGGCGGAGGGCTACACCTTC
>NA|NA|TRBV5-5|TRBJ1-6
CASSFLRIYNSPLHF
TGTGCCAGCAGCTTCCTCCGTATCTATAATTCACCCCTCCACTTT